This is a list of T cell receptor beta chains from one sample in a study of cytomegalovirus exposure and HLA in healthy donors. Clones were sequenced by immunoSEQ multiplex PCR, and TCRdb holds only the in-frame ones, with some missing. The sample gives around 79,000 clones, about 69% of which show up once; about 16% is in the top ten. Sequencing was done on a sample of PBMCs. These receptors came from a woman aged 40 to 50 in good health and CMV-seropositive. CDR3s include the opening cysteine and the closing phenylalanine or tryptophan. Each record gives: D gene, J gene, V gene, clone size, CDR3 DNA, CDR3 protein. The D gene is left open where the match is weak. Expanded clones are given a class, and other clones once, few, many or no size at all.

D: TRBD1
J: TRBJ1-2
V: TRBV19
size: few
DNA: TGTGCCAGTAGTATTGGCACCGGGACAGCGAATGGCTACACCTTC
CDR3: CASSIGTGTANGYTF

D: TRBD1
J: TRBJ1-2
V: TRBV7-9
size: -
DNA: TGTGCCAGCAGCCCAGGACAGGCTAACTATGGCTACACCTTC
CDR3: CASSPGQANYGYTF

D: -
J: TRBJ1-6
V: TRBV6-1
size: -
DNA: TGTGCCAGCAGTGAATTCTCTTTGGGAGAAAGGAATTCACCCCTCCACTTT
CDR3: CASSEFSLGERNSPLHF

D: -
J: TRBJ2-7
V: TRBV4-3
size: -
DNA: TGCGCCAGCAGCCAGGCCCGGGGATCCTACGAGCAGTACTTC
CDR3: CASSQARGSYEQYF

D: TRBD2
J: TRBJ2-5
V: TRBV7-2
size: -
DNA: TGTGCCAGCAGCTCCAGACTAGCGGAGCAAGAGACCCAGTACTTC
CDR3: CASSSRLAEQETQYF

D: TRBD2
J: TRBJ2-1
V: TRBV29-1
size: few
DNA: TGCAGCGCTGAGGACCTAGCGGGGGGGCCGAAGCAGTTCTTC
CDR3: CSAEDLAGGPKQFF

D: TRBD1
J: TRBJ1-2
V: TRBV19
size: -
DNA: TGTGCCAGTACTCGACAGGGCCCCGCTAGCTATGGCTACACCTTC
CDR3: CASTRQGPASYGYTF

D: -
J: TRBJ2-5
V: TRBV5-4
size: -
DNA: TGTGCCAGCAGTCGTGGGGGAGGACAAGAGACCCAGTACTTC
CDR3: CASSRGGGQETQYF

D: -
J: TRBJ2-1
V: TRBV7-9
size: once
DNA: TGTGCCAGCAGCTCGGAACTAACTCGGGAGCAGTTCTTC
CDR3: CASSSELTREQFF

D: TRBD1
J: TRBJ2-3
V: TRBV7-9
size: -
DNA: TGTGCCAGCAGCCCGGACAGGGGGTGGGCAGATACGCAGTATTTT
CDR3: CASSPDRGWADTQYF

D: -
J: TRBJ1-2
V: TRBV25-1
size: -
DNA: TGTGCCAGCAGTGAACCGGACAGCCTCTCTAACTATGGCTACACCTTC
CDR3: CASSEPDSLSNYGYTF

D: -
J: TRBJ2-1
V: TRBV5-4
size: few
DNA: TGTGCCAGCAGCTTGGGGACAGATGCGAATGAGCAGTTCTTC
CDR3: CASSLGTDANEQFF

D: -
J: TRBJ1-5
V: TRBV2
size: -
DNA: TGTGCCAGCAGTGAAGCGCTTCAGATGAAGCAGCCCCAGCATTTT
CDR3: CASSEALQMKQPQHF

D: TRBD1
J: TRBJ2-7
V: TRBV19
size: -
DNA: TGTGCCAGTACCGGACAGGGACCCTACGAGCAGTACTTC
CDR3: CASTGQGPYEQYF

D: -
J: TRBJ1-4
V: TRBV6-1
size: few
DNA: TGTGCCAGCTCCGCGCTGACAGCCGAAAAACTGTTTTTT
CDR3: CASSALTAEKLFF

D: TRBD1
J: TRBJ1-5
V: TRBV19
size: -
DNA: TGTGCCAGTAGTTCCTTCCACAGGGGGAATCAGCCCCAGCATTTT
CDR3: CASSSFHRGNQPQHF

D: TRBD2
J: TRBJ2-4
V: TRBV27
size: -
DNA: TGTGCCAGCAGTCTCCTCCCCACGGGGGGAGCCAAAAACATTCAGTACTTC
CDR3: CASSLLPTGGAKNIQYF

D: TRBD2
J: TRBJ2-1
V: TRBV9
size: -
DNA: TGTGCCAGCAGCGTAGGAGGCGGGGGGTACAATGAGCAGTTCTTC
CDR3: CASSVGGGGYNEQFF

D: TRBD1
J: TRBJ1-3
V: TRBV19
size: once
DNA: TGTGCCAGTAGTATCCGAGGGACAGGGTTAACTGGAAACACCATATATTTT
CDR3: CASSIRGTGLTGNTIYF

D: -
J: TRBJ1-1
V: TRBV20-1
size: -
DNA: TGCAGTACAGGGTTGACTGAAGCTTTCTTT
CDR3: CSTGLTEAFF

D: TRBD1
J: TRBJ1-5
V: TRBV2
size: -
DNA: TGTGCCAGCAGTTCAACCGGGACAGGGGGTATGCCCCAGCATTTT
CDR3: CASSSTGTGGMPQHF

D: -
J: TRBJ2-3
V: TRBV5-1
size: -
DNA: TGCGCCAGCAGCGTTCAGGATTCCTCCACAGATACGCAGTATTTT
CDR3: CASSVQDSSTDTQYF

D: TRBD2
J: TRBJ2-4
V: TRBV30
size: -
DNA: TGTGCCTGGAGGGGACTAGGAAACATTCAGTACTTC
CDR3: CAWRGLGNIQYF

D: TRBD1
J: TRBJ2-3
V: TRBV18
size: once
DNA: TGTGCCAGCTCACCACAGGGGGCTCCTACAGATACGCAGTATTTT
CDR3: CASSPQGAPTDTQYF

D: -
J: TRBJ1-2
V: TRBV5-4
size: -
DNA: TGTGCCAGCAAACCCCGGGACACTGACTATGGCTACACCTTC
CDR3: CASKPRDTDYGYTF

D: TRBD1
J: TRBJ1-6
V: TRBV6-5
size: -
DNA: TGTGCCAGCAGTTACACAGGGGGTGCGAGGCACCTCCACTTT
CDR3: CASSYTGGARHLHF

D: -
J: TRBJ2-7
V: TRBV4-1
size: -
DNA: TGCGCCAGCAGCCAAGAACAGGTAATGGGCCGCCAGTCCTACGAGCAGTACTTC
CDR3: CASSQEQVMGRQSYEQYF

D: TRBD1
J: TRBJ2-7
V: TRBV18
size: -
DNA: TGTGCCAGCTCACCACGACAGGGAGCCAACGAGCAGTACTTC
CDR3: CASSPRQGANEQYF

D: -
J: TRBJ2-3
V: TRBV7-2
size: -
DNA: TGTGCCAGCAGCTTAACCGCGGGGGCCTACCCTAGCACAGATACGCAGTATTTT
CDR3: CASSLTAGAYPSTDTQYF